The present entry profiles one T cell receptor (beta chain) with its context. The data belong to a study of blood T cell repertoires in COVID-19. About the research overall: The origin of the acute and convalescent COVID-19 samples was the United States, Italy and Spain. The cDNA or gDNA used as material had been derived from T cells, B-cell-depleted T cells, or PBMCs.

The CDR3 runs to 14 residues. Germline loops: CDR1 GTSNPN, CDR2 SVGIG (reference sequence). V was trimmed by 4 bases and J by 0 bases, leaving 12 bases between them. Original data processing: Scientists estimated how many nucleated cells there were by amplifying reference gene primers. Sequenced by immunoSEQ multiplex PCR; TCRdb stores in-frame clones only, minus some. V and J calls and clone size are copied from that table; D and trimming were computed from the DNA. The top ten hold about 4.2% of the sample, which has roughly 200,000 clones, approximately 84% seen once. Sequencing was performed on peripheral blood. This TCR was recovered from a man over 45 with active or convalescent COVID-19. The chain joins TRBV30 to TRBJ1-1; weak D call: TRBD1 (5 bases). CDR3 sequence: CAWTQGVMNTEAFF. In DNA form, the CDR3 reads TGTGCCTGGACCCAAGGGGTAATGAACACTGAAGCTTTCTTT. The full variable domain, with the rest looked up from reference TRBV30 and TRBJ1-1, is SQTIHQWPATLVQPVGSPLSLECTVEGTSNPNLYWYRQAAGRGLQLLFYSVGIGQISSEVPQNLSASRPQDRQFILSSKKLLLSDSGFYLCAWTQGVMNTEAFFGQGTRLTVV.